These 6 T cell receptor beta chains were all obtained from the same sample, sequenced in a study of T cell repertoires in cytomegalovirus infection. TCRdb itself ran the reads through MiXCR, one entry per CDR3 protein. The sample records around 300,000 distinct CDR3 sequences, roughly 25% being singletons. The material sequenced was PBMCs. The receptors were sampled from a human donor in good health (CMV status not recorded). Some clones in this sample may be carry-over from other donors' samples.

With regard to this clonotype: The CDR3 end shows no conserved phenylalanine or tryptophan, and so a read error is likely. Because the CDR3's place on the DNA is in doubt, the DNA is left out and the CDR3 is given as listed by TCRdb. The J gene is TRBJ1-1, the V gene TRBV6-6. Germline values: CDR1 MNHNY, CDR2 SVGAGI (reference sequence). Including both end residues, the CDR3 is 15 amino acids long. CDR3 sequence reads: CASSYSESFRDCPPL.

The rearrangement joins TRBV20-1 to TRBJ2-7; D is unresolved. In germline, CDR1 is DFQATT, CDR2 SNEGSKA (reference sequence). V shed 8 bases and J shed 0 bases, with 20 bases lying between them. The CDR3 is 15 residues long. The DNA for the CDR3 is TGCAGTACACCCACTCCTTTCAGCGACTCCTACGAGCAGTACTTC. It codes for CSTPTPFSDSYEQYF.

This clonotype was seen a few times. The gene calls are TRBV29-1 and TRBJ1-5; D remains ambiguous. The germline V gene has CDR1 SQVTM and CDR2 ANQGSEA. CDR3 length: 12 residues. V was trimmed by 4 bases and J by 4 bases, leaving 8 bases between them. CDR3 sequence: CSVGGMNQPQHF. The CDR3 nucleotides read TGCAGCGTTGGTGGGATGAATCAGCCCCAGCATTTT.

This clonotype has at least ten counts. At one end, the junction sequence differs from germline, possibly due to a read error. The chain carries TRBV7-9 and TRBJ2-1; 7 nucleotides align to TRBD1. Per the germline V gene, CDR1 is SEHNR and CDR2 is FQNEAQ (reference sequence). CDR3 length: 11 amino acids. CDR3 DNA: TGTGCCAGCAGCTCGACAGGGACAAAGAGTTTC. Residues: CASSSTGTKSF.

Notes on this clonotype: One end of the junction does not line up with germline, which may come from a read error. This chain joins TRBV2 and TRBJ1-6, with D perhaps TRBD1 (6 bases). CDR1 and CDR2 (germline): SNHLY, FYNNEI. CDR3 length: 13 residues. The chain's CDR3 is CASSDRGYSPFHF. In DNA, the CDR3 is TGTGCCAGCAGTGACAGGGGTTATTCACCCTTCCACTTT.

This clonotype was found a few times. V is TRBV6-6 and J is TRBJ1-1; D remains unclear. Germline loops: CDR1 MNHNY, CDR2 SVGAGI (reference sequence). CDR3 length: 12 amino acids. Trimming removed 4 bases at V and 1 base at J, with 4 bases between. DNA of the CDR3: TGTGCCAGCAGTTCTTGGAACACTGAAGCTTTCTTT. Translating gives CASSSWNTEAFF.